A selection of T cell receptor beta chains follows, all from one sample in a study of blood T cell repertoires in COVID-19. This table comes from immunoSEQ multiplex PCR, and its TCRdb copy is limited to in-frame clones, with some not included. The table records around 140,000 clones, about 81% of them present only once. The sequencing input was PBMCs or T cells enriched from blood (not recorded which). Source of these receptors: a man aged 40-49 years with acute COVID-19. Both conserved end residues are part of each CDR3. D genes are given only for firm matches. The size field is filled for only some rows; it gives once, few, many or a size class.

TGTGCCAGCCGAGGACTAGCGGGAGGTACCGAGCAGTTCTTC,CASRGLAGGTEQFF,TRBV27,TRBJ2-1,TRBD2,.
TGTGCCAGCAGCGAGAGGGACCGGGACATCTATGGCTACACCTTC,CASSERDRDIYGYTF,TRBV9,TRBJ1-2,.,once
TGTGCCAGCAGTATACTACCTAACCTACTCCACTTT,CASSILPNLLHF,TRBV3-1/TRBV3-2,TRBJ1-6,.,.
TGCGCCAGCAGCTTTTCCGCGGAGATACGGACCGGGGAGCTGTTTTTT,CASSFSAEIRTGELFF,TRBV5-1,TRBJ2-2,.,.
TGTGCCAGCAGCTTTAGCGGGGGGGCTACCTACAATGAGCAGTTCTTC,CASSFSGGATYNEQFF,TRBV7-3,TRBJ2-1,TRBD2,.
TGTGCCAGCTCCCCTAGCGGAAGCACAGATACGCAGTATTTT,CASSPSGSTDTQYF,TRBV5-4,TRBJ2-3,TRBD2,.
TGTGCCAGCAGTCGAGGGGGGGGAGGCCAGCCCCAGCATTTT,CASSRGGGGQPQHF,TRBV28,TRBJ1-5,.,.
TGTGCCAGCAGTGAAGAGGAGGGAGGGCCCTACGAGCAGTACTTC,CASSEEEGGPYEQYF,TRBV2,TRBJ2-7,TRBD2,.
TGTGCCAGCAGTCAACAGGGGGCAGGTGAAAATAATTCACCCCTCCACTTT,CASSQQGAGENNSPLHF,TRBV2,TRBJ1-6,TRBD1,few
TGCAGCGTTCTTCCTAGCGGTAACTCCTACGAGCAGTACTTC,CSVLPSGNSYEQYF,TRBV29-1,TRBJ2-7,TRBD2,.
TGCGCCAGCGAGGAGAAGGGGGCAAACACGCAGTATTTT,CASEEKGANTQYF,TRBV5-1,TRBJ2-3,TRBD1,.
TGTGCCAGCACCACAGGGGCGACTAATGAAAAACTGTTTTTT,CASTTGATNEKLFF,TRBV6-6,TRBJ1-4,TRBD1,.
TGTGCCTGGAGTGCTGGACAGGGGGCGAATTCACCCCTCCACTTT,CAWSAGQGANSPLHF,TRBV30,TRBJ1-6,TRBD1,.
TGTGCCAGCAGTTTATCCCGCGGCCGGGACAGGGGGATGAAAGCTTTCTTT,CASSLSRGRDRGMKAFF,TRBV27,TRBJ1-1,TRBD1,.
TGTGCCAGCAGCGTACCCCAGGGGAGGGTTGGAAACACCATATATTTT,CASSVPQGRVGNTIYF,TRBV9,TRBJ1-3,.,.
TGTGCCAGCAGCTACCTCGGGGTTGGTAGCGGGGCCCTCCAAGAGACCCAGTACTTC,CASSYLGVGSGALQETQYF,TRBV7-2,TRBJ2-5,TRBD2,.
TGTGCCGGGCGGACAGCTAATAATTCACCCCTCCACTTT,CAGRTANNSPLHF,TRBV10-3,TRBJ1-6,.,.
TGCGCCAGCAGCTTGGCACTGAACACCGGGGAGCTGTTTTTT,CASSLALNTGELFF,TRBV5-1,TRBJ2-2,.,.
TGTGCCAGCATGAGCTCGGCCGGGGAGCTGTTTTTT,CASMSSAGELFF,TRBV6-8,TRBJ2-2,.,.
TGTGCCAGCTCACCCCCCCTCGACAGGGGGCGCGACAATGAGCAGTTCTTC,CASSPPLDRGRDNEQFF,TRBV18,TRBJ2-1,TRBD1,.
TGTGCCAGCAGCATAGGACAGGGTCGGCCTTTCTTT,CASSIGQGRPFF,TRBV7-9,TRBJ1-1,TRBD1,.
TGTGCCAGAAGCTTGCGTTGTTCTAGCGGGTCCTACGAGCAGTACTTC,CARSLRCSSGSYEQYF,TRBV5-3,TRBJ2-7,TRBD2,once
TGTGCCAGCAGTCTATCGACAGAGATGAACACTGAAGCTTTCTTT,CASSLSTEMNTEAFF,TRBV28,TRBJ1-1,.,.
TGTGCCTGGAGTGTAGGAGGAATAGGCTACACCTTC,CAWSVGGIGYTF,TRBV30,TRBJ1-2,.,.
TGTGCCAGCAGTGGCCCTAGCGGGGGGGCCGGGGAGCTGTTTTTT,CASSGPSGGAGELFF,TRBV2,TRBJ2-2,TRBD2,.
TGTGCCAGCAGCCAAGATAGACTAGCGGGGGGGCCGGGGGAGACCCAGTACTTC,CASSQDRLAGGPGETQYF,TRBV4-2,TRBJ2-5,TRBD2,.
TGTGCCAGCAGTTTTACAGGATATTGGGACGAGCAGTACTTC,CASSFTGYWDEQYF,TRBV28,TRBJ2-7,.,.
TGCGCCAGCAGCTTCGGCGGGACAGCTCCTTACGAGCAGTACTTC,CASSFGGTAPYEQYF,TRBV5-1,TRBJ2-7,.,few
TGCAGTACTAACCAGGCCCAGTACTTC,CSTNQAQYF,TRBV20-1,TRBJ2-5,.,.
TGTGCCAGCAGTTATCCAAGACAGGCAACTAATGAAAAACTGTTTTTT,CASSYPRQATNEKLFF,TRBV6-5,TRBJ1-4,.,few
TGTGCCAGCAGCTCCCATTTAGGGGTCGGGGAGCTGTTTTTT,CASSSHLGVGELFF,TRBV7-9,TRBJ2-2,.,.
TGTGCCAGCAGCATGATGTCGCGGGACACTGAAGCTTTCTTT,CASSMMSRDTEAFF,TRBV7-2,TRBJ1-1,.,.
TGTGCCAGCACCGACAGGGGGCCTGAAGCTTTCTTT,CASTDRGPEAFF,TRBV2,TRBJ1-1,TRBD1,.
TGTGCCAGCAGTGAAGAGGCTAGCGGCTCCTACGAGCAGTACTTC,CASSEEASGSYEQYF,TRBV6-1,TRBJ2-7,TRBD2,once
TGTGCCAGCAGCTGGCAGGGGTACGAGCAGTACTTC,CASSWQGYEQYF,TRBV5-8,TRBJ2-7,.,.
TGTGCCAGCAGCGTAGCTTCTGGGGGAGGGCCGGGTGAGCAGTTCTTC,CASSVASGGGPGEQFF,TRBV9,TRBJ2-1,TRBD2,.
TGTGCCAGCAGCTCGCGGACAGGGGGCGCAGATACGCAGTATTTT,CASSSRTGGADTQYF,TRBV11-3,TRBJ2-3,TRBD1,.
TGTGCCAGTAGTATCGGGACAGGGATCACTGAAGCTTTCTTT,CASSIGTGITEAFF,TRBV19,TRBJ1-1,TRBD1,.
TGTGCCAGCAGGCCAGCATCGCCAGGGGTCGGGGAGCTGTTTTTT,CASRPASPGVGELFF,TRBV7-3,TRBJ2-2,.,.
TGTGCCTGGAGTCGCGGGATTTCACCCCTCCACTTT,CAWSRGISPLHF,TRBV30,TRBJ1-6,.,.
TGTGCCAGCAGCTTAGCGATACGGGGTGGCAATCAGCCCCAGCATTTT,CASSLAIRGGNQPQHF,TRBV7-8,TRBJ1-5,.,.
TGTGCCAGCCAAAGCGGGAGCAAGGCCGGGGAGCTGTTTTTT,CASQSGSKAGELFF,TRBV2,TRBJ2-2,TRBD2,.
TGTGCCAGCAGCTCTGGGACAGGGGGCGGCTACACCTTC,CASSSGTGGGYTF,TRBV7-3,TRBJ1-2,TRBD1,.
TGTGCCAGCAGCTTTCAGGGTCGGTTTCCTGAAGCTTTCTTT,CASSFQGRFPEAFF,TRBV7-8,TRBJ1-1,.,.
TGCGCCAGCAGCTTGCAGGCTAGCGGGCCCTACGAGCAGTACTTC,CASSLQASGPYEQYF,TRBV5-1,TRBJ2-7,TRBD2,.
TGTGCCACCAGTGGGGGGCAGGGACATGGCTACACCTTC,CATSGGQGHGYTF,TRBV24-1,TRBJ1-2,.,.
TGCGCCAGCAGCTTGGGAGCCGCAGGGGCTGAAGCTTTCTTT,CASSLGAAGAEAFF,TRBV5-1,TRBJ1-1,.,.
TGTGCCAGCAGCCAGACTAGCAGTAACACCGGGGAGCTGTTTTTT,CASSQTSSNTGELFF,TRBV3-1/TRBV3-2,TRBJ2-2,TRBD2,.
TGTGCCAGCAGTTTTACATCGGGCAGACAGTACGAGCAGTACTTC,CASSFTSGRQYEQYF,TRBV27,TRBJ2-7,.,.
TGCGCCAGCAGCTTGGATGGGGGGGAGACCCAGTACTTC,CASSLDGGETQYF,TRBV5-1,TRBJ2-5,.,.
TGTGCCTGGAGTGCGCTCGGGGCCCAGTACTTC,CAWSALGAQYF,TRBV30,TRBJ2-5,.,.
TGTGCCAGCTCACCGCCTCTCAGTGTGAACACCGGGGAGCTGTTTTTT,CASSPPLSVNTGELFF,TRBV18,TRBJ2-2,.,few
TGTGCCAGCAGTGAAATGGGACAGGGGGTCTTCGATCAGCCCCAGCATTTT,CASSEMGQGVFDQPQHF,TRBV6-1,TRBJ1-5,TRBD1,.